These 24 T cell receptor beta chains came from one sample sequenced in a study of blood T cell repertoires in COVID-19. Produced via immunoSEQ multiplex PCR; TCRdb's table is partial and in-frame only. The sample shows approximately 270,000 clones, roughly nine tenths of them seen only once. The sequenced sample was peripheral blood. These TCRs come from a man aged 35-49 years with active or convalescent COVID-19.

The J gene is TRBJ2-2, the V gene TRBV5-4, with TRBD2 as a possible D gene (6 bases). The CDR3 totals 15 residues. V dropped 4 bases and J dropped 2 bases, with 12 bases sitting between them. Germline V gene data show CDR1 as SGHNT and CDR2 as YYREEE (reference sequence). The chain's CDR3 is CASSRDLFNTGELFF. The CDR3 region has the DNA TGTGCCAGCAGCCGGGACTTGTTCAACACCGGGGAGCTGTTTTTT.

This clone was recorded a few times. The J gene is TRBJ1-2, the V gene TRBV3-1 (or the pseudogene TRBV3-2), with 10 bases aligning to TRBD1. The CDR3 loop spans 15 amino acids. With V trimmed by 9 bases and J by 4 bases, 11 bases remained unmatched. Germline assignment: CDR1 LGHDT and CDR2 YNNKEL (reference sequence). CDR3 DNA sequence: TGTGCCAGTCGACAGGGGGCGCATGAAAGCTATGGCTACACCTTC. Amino acids: CASRQGAHESYGYTF.

This sequence joins TRBV19 and TRBJ2-4; 9 bases map to TRBD2. With 10 bases clipped from V and 9 bases from J, the junction kept 22 bases outside the gene matches. Germline V gene lookup returns CDR1 LNHDA and CDR2 SQIVND (reference sequence). This CDR3 has 17 amino acids. The CDR3 loop is CATHPAYSGGAGGIQYF. CDR3 coding DNA: TGTGCCACCCACCCGGCCTATAGCGGGGGCGCGGGGGGCATTCAGTACTTC.

The rearrangement uses TRBV19 and TRBJ2-1, with TRBD2 matching over 8 bases. CDR1 and CDR2 (germline): LNHDA, SQIVND (reference sequence). This CDR3 comprises 12 residues. Losses at the gene ends were 10 bases for V and 9 bases for J; bases not matched to a gene: 8. In nucleotides, the CDR3 is TGTGCCACCAGCGGGGGCGGGCCTGAGCAGTTCTTC. Translating it yields CATSGGGPEQFF.

This chain connects TRBV5-1 to TRBJ2-1; tentatively, D is TRBD2 (6 bases). The CDR3 loop spans 18 amino acids. Germline V gene data show CDR1 as SGHRS and CDR2 as YFSETQ. The germline V and J ends were trimmed by 3 bases and 6 bases, with 25 bases remaining between them. This CDR3 is CASSSSGESLPGSNEQFF. The CDR3 nucleotides are TGCGCCAGCAGCTCTTCGGGGGAAAGCCTACCGGGGAGCAATGAGCAGTTCTTC.

The chain recombines TRBV10-2 with TRBJ2-3, with TRBD1 as a possible D gene (6 bases). Trimming removed 5 bases at V and 3 bases at J, with 12 bases between. The CDR3 runs to 14 residues. Germline V gene sequence: CDR1 WSHSY, CDR2 SAAADI. The CDR3 loop reads CASSLQGYTDTQYF. As DNA, the CDR3 is TGCGCCAGCAGTTTACAGGGATATACAGATACGCAGTATTTT.

This clone occurred a few times. V and J are TRBV19 and TRBJ1-5, with D maybe TRBD1 (6 bases). This CDR3 has 15 amino acids. V shed 4 bases and J shed 4 bases, with 14 bases lying between them. Germline-derived CDR1 and CDR2 are LNHDA and SQIVND (reference sequence). The CDR3, as DNA: TGTGCCAGTAGTACCAGGGACAACCCAAATCAGCCCCAGCATTTT. It is translated as CASSTRDNPNQPQHF.

The gene calls are TRBV19 and TRBJ2-3; 11 bases are a match to TRBD2. V shed 5 bases, J shed 2 bases, and the junction held 6 bases outside the gene matches. The CDR3 sequence is 16 residues long. Germline V gene sequence: CDR1 LNHDA, CDR2 SQIVND (reference sequence). The CDR3 here is CASSFGLAGFTDTQYF. In nucleotides, the CDR3 is TGTGCCAGTAGTTTTGGACTAGCGGGCTTCACAGATACGCAGTATTTT.

This sequence joins TRBV18 and TRBJ2-6, with 7 bases aligning to TRBD2. Germline lookup yields CDR1 KGHSH and CDR2 LQKENI. The CDR3 covers 15 residues. V shed 11 bases, J shed 2 bases, and the junction held 9 bases outside the gene matches. The CDR3 region has the DNA TGTGCCGGAAGCGGGACCTTAGCTGGGGCCAACGTCCTGACTTTC. It codes for CAGSGTLAGANVLTF.

The chain is built from TRBV29-1 and TRBJ2-7; D not certain. Germline CDR1 SQVTM, CDR2 ANQGSEA. The CDR3 contains 12 residues. Trimming left V 4 bases short and J 2 bases short, with 9 bases between. The CDR3 loop is CSVVMFAYEQYF. CDR3 DNA: TGCAGCGTTGTTATGTTCGCCTACGAGCAGTACTTC.

The V gene is TRBV21-1, the J gene TRBJ1-1; the table's D call, TRBD1, was not checked against the DNA. TRBV21-1 is a documented pseudogene. This CDR3 is built from 16 residues. CDR3 loop: CASSNAPRGMNTEAFF. CDR3 coding DNA: TGTGCCAGCAGCAACGCACCTAGGGGCATGAACACTGAAGCTTTCTTT.

The chain combines TRBV5-1 with TRBJ1-1, with D hard to call. CDR3 length: 14 residues. Germline loops: CDR1 SGHRS, CDR2 YFSETQ. Trimming removed 1 base at V and 0 bases at J, with 7 bases between. The CDR3 protein is CASSLLQMNTEAFF. CDR3 DNA sequence: TGCGCCAGCAGCTTGTTACAGATGAACACTGAAGCTTTCTTT.

This clone was detected once. V usage is TRBV2 and J usage is TRBJ2-3, with D perhaps TRBD2 (6 bases). This CDR3 has 17 amino acids. CDR1 and CDR2 from the germline V gene are SNHLY and FYNNEI. V was trimmed by 1 base and J by 2 bases, leaving 16 bases between them. CDR3 nucleotide sequence: TGTGCCAGCAGTGAAGGCGGGTTAGCGGAATCCACAGATACGCAGTATTTT. It encodes CASSEGGLAESTDTQYF.

The V call is TRBV5-1, the J call TRBJ2-2; 9 nucleotides align to TRBD2. V shed 5 bases, J shed 3 bases, and the junction held 2 bases outside the gene matches. The germline V gene has CDR1 SGHRS and CDR2 YFSETQ. This CDR3 is built from 14 residues. Here the CDR3 DNA reads TGCGCCAGCAGTGGGACTAGCCACACCGGGGAGCTGTTTTTT. It encodes CASSGTSHTGELFF.

V usage is TRBV7-2 and J usage is TRBJ1-5; a possible D gene is TRBD1 (5 bases). The CDR3 consists of 15 residues. V lost 2 bases to trimming and J lost 0 bases, with 8 bases between them. The germline V gene encodes CDR1 SGHTA and CDR2 FQGNSA. CDR3 in DNA: TGTGCCAGCAGCTTACAGGGTAATAGCAATCAGCCCCAGCATTTT. This sequence encodes CASSLQGNSNQPQHF.

The chain recombines TRBV27 with TRBJ2-3, with TRBD2 identical over 7 bases. Germline CDR1 and CDR2: MNHEY and SMNVEV (reference sequence). The CDR3 loop spans 17 amino acids. The V and J ends lost 1 base and 4 bases, in that order; junction bases with no gene match: 11. CDR3 loop: CASSLYETSPVADTQYF. The CDR3 DNA sequence: TGTGCCAGCAGTTTATATGAGACTAGCCCGGTTGCAGATACGCAGTATTTT.

This clone was counted once. The chain is built from TRBV6-1 and TRBJ2-7; no reliable D call. The CDR3 runs to 16 residues. Between the trimmed V and J ends, which lost 0 bases and 9 bases, there was a span of 21 bases. Germline V gene lookup returns CDR1 MNHNS and CDR2 SASEGT. The CDR3 sequence is CASSEAEQLFSHGQYF. CDR3 in DNA: TGTGCCAGCAGTGAAGCGGAACAGCTCTTCTCCCACGGGCAGTACTTC.

The gene calls are TRBV4-2 and TRBJ1-2; no clear D. Germline CDR1 is LGHNA and CDR2 is YNFKEQ. Trimming stripped 0 bases from V and 6 bases from J, with 14 bases between. The CDR3 extends over 15 amino acids. The CDR3 loop is CASSQDRAGLDGYTF. CDR3 nucleotides: TGTGCCAGCAGCCAAGATCGGGCGGGTTTGGATGGCTACACCTTC.

This chain uses TRBV5-1 with TRBJ2-3, with 9 bases that match TRBD2. The CDR3 totals 15 residues. Unmatched junction bases numbered 1, after V lost 2 bases and J lost 0 bases. Germline CDR1 SGHRS, CDR2 YFSETQ. DNA for the CDR3: TGCGCCAGCAGCTTTAGCGGGGGAAGCACAGATACGCAGTATTTT. This gives the protein CASSFSGGSTDTQYF.

This chain joins TRBV2 and TRBJ1-2, with 8 nucleotides matching TRBD1. The CDR3 spans 13 residues. V shed 6 bases and J 8 bases; nucleotides not matched to a gene: 8. Germline CDR1 is SNHLY and CDR2 is FYNNEI. For the CDR3, the DNA is TGTGCCAGCAGACGGCCGACAGGGGAAGGCTACACCTTC. Amino acid sequence: CASRRPTGEGYTF.

The chain carries TRBV7-2 and TRBJ2-4, with a possible D match to TRBD2 (6 bases). Germline CDR1 and CDR2: SGHTA and FQGNSA. Trimming removed 4 bases from V and 8 bases from J, with 15 bases in between. There are 14 residues in the CDR3. For the CDR3, the DNA is TGTGCCAGCAGCTCCCCCGGGGAGGCCCACATTCAGTACTTC. Its translation: CASSSPGEAHIQYF.

The chain has TRBV5-3 and TRBJ2-1; the D gene is possibly TRBD1 (5 bases). TRBV5-3 is given ORF status, its function remaining uncertain. Between the trimmed V and J ends, which lost 0 bases and 6 bases, there was a span of 7 bases. The CDR3 has 13 amino acids. The CDR3, as DNA: TGTGCCAGAAGCTTGGGGGGCGGCAATGAGCAGTTCTTC. It encodes CARSLGGGNEQFF.

The chain recombines TRBV6-6 with TRBJ2-7; 10 bases match TRBD1. Germline V gene data show CDR1 as MNHNY and CDR2 as SVGAGI (reference sequence). The junction had 8 bases not matched to a gene; V was cut back by 2 bases and J by 4 bases. The CDR3 runs to 16 residues. CDR3 in amino acids: CASSYQGQGGSYEQYF. For the CDR3, the DNA is TGTGCCAGCAGTTACCAAGGACAGGGGGGGAGTTACGAGCAGTACTTC.

The chain has TRBV19 and TRBJ1-2, with D perhaps matching TRBD1 (5 bases). The CDR3 length is 15 residues. The V end lost 6 bases, the J end lost 5 bases, and 19 bases lay between the germline ends. Germline V gene lookup returns CDR1 LNHDA and CDR2 SQIVND (reference sequence). The CDR3 loop is CASRVRDGGGYGYTF. CDR3 nucleotide sequence: TGTGCCAGTAGGGTCCGGGACGGCGGAGGGTATGGCTACACCTTC.